This TCR beta chain was recorded in a study of technical replicates of blood from several donors. The CDR3 consists of 15 residues. Germline V lookup: CDR1 MNHEY, CDR2 SMNVEV (reference sequence). V was pared by 5 bases and J by 0 bases, with 11 bases between. The data were produced by immunoSEQ multiplex PCR, yet TCRdb's version contains in-frame clones alone and is incomplete. The data show tens of thousands of clones, 75% to 90% seen once. The chain is built from TRBV27 and TRBJ2-4; the D gene is possibly TRBD1 (6 bases). This receptor was identified in a human donor in good health. Some clones in this sample may be carry-over from other donors' samples. Sequencing was performed on PBMCs. CDR3 region: CASSPQGLAKNIQYF. CDR3 nucleotide sequence: TGTGCCAGCAGTCCTCAGGGGTTAGCCAAAAACATTCAGTACTTC.